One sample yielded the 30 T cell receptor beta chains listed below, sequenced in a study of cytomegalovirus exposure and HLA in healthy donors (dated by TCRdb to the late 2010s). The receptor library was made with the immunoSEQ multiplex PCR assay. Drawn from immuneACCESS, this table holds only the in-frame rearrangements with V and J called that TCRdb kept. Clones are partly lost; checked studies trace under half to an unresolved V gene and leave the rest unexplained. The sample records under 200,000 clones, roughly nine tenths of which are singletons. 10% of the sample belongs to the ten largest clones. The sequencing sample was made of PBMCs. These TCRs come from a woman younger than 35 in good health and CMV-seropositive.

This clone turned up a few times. The CDR3 reads CASSPLRWGDSEAFF. The DNA of the CDR3 is TGTGCCAGCTCACCACTCCGTTGGGGGGACTCTGAAGCTTTCTTT. This sequence joins TRBV18 and TRBJ1-1; D might be TRBD1 (5 bases). CDR1 KGHSH and CDR2 LQKENI come from the germline V gene. CDR3 length equals 15 residues. Trimming took 1 base from V and 6 from J, leaving 15 bases between them.

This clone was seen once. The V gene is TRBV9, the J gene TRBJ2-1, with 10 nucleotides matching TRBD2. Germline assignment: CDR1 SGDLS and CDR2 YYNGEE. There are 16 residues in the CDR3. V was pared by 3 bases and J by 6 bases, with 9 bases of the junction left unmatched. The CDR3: CASSASSGRASNEQFF. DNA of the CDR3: TGTGCCAGCAGCGCCTCTAGCGGGAGAGCTAGCAATGAGCAGTTCTTC.

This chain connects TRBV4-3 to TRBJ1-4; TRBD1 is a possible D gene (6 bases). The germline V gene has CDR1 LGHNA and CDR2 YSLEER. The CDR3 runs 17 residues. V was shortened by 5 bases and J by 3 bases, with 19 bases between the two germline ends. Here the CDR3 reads CASSYELTGTSNEKLFF. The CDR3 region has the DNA TGCGCCAGCAGCTACGAACTTACAGGGACGTCTAATGAAAAACTGTTTTTT.

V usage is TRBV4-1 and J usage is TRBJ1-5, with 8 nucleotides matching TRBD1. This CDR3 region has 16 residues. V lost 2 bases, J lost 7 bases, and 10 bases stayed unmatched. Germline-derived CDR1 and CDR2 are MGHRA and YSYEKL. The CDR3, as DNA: TGCGCCAGCAGCCAAACGGACAGGGCTGGCAGGCAGCCCCAGCATTTT. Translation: CASSQTDRAGRQPQHF.

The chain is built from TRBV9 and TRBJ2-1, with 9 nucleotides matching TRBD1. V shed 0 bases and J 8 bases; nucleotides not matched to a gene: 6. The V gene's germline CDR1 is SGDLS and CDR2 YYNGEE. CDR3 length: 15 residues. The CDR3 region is CASSVDRDRVHEQFF. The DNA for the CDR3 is TGTGCCAGCAGCGTAGACAGGGACAGGGTCCATGAGCAGTTCTTC.

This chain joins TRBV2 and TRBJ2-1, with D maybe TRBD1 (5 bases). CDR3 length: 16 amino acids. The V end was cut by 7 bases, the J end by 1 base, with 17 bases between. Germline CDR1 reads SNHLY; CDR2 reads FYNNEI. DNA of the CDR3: TGTGCCAGCAACCTCGACAGAGCGCGGTCCTACAATGAGCAGTTCTTC. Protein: CASNLDRARSYNEQFF.

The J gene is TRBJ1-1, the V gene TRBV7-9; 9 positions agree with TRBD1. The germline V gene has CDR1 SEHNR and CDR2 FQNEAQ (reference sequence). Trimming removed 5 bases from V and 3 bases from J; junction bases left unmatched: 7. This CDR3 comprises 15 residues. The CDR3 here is CASSPQDRGYTEAFF. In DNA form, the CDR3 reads TGTGCCAGCAGCCCCCAGGACAGGGGATACACTGAAGCTTTCTTT.

The CDR3 DNA reads as TGTGCCACCAGCAGAGAGGTTACGGCAGCGGCATCTTCTGGGGCCAACGTCCTGACTTTC. Protein: CATSREVTAAASSGANVLTF. The V call is TRBV15, the J call TRBJ2-6; D is perhaps TRBD2 (5 bases). V was pared by 0 bases and J by 1 base, with 19 bases between. CDR1 and CDR2 (germline): LNHNV, YYDKDF (reference sequence). The CDR3 covers 20 residues. Variable domain in full (rest from reference TRBV15 and TRBJ2-6): DAMVIQNPRYQVTQFGKPVTLSCSQTLNHNVMYWYQQKSSQAPKLLFHYYDKDFNNEADTPDNFQSRRPNTSFCFLDIRSPGLGDTAMYLCATSREVTAAASSGANVLTFGAGSRLTVL.

Written as DNA, the CDR3 is TGTGCCACCAGCAGGGGGACAGGGGGCGCACCGGATACGCAGTATTTT. Protein product: CATSRGTGGAPDTQYF. V is TRBV15 and J is TRBJ2-3; 12 positions match TRBD1. V shed 3 bases and J 6 bases; nucleotides not matched to a gene: 7. Germline-derived CDR1 and CDR2 are LNHNV and YYDKDF (reference sequence). This CDR3 has 16 residues.

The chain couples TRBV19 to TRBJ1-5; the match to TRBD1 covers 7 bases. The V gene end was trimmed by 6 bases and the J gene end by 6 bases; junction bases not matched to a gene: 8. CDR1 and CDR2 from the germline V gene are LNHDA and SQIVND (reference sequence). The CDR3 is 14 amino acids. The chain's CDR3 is CASRSGGAGQPQHF. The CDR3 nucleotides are TGTGCCAGTAGATCAGGGGGTGCGGGTCAGCCCCAGCATTTT.

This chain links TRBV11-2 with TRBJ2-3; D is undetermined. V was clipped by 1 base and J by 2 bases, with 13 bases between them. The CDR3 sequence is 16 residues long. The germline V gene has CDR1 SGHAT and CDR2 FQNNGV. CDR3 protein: CASSLVYSVNTDTQYF. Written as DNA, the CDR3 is TGTGCCAGCAGCTTAGTCTATTCGGTAAACACAGATACGCAGTATTTT.

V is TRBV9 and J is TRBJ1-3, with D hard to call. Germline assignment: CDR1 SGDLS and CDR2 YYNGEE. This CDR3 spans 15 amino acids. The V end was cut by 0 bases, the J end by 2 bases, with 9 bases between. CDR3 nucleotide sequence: TGTGCCAGCAGCGTAGGGTCGGGGACTGGAAACACCATATATTTT. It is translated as CASSVGSGTGNTIYF.

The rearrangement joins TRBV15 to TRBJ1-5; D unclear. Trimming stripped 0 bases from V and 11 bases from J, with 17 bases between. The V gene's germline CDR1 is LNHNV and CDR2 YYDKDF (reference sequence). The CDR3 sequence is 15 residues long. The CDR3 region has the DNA TGTGCCACCAGCAGAGATTCCGCCCAAGGGAGTTCCCAGCATTTT. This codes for CATSRDSAQGSSQHF.

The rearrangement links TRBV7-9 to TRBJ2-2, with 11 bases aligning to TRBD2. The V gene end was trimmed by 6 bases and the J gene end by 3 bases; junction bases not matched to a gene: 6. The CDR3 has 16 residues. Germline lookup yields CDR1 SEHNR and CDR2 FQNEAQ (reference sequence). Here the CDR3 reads CASRTRLAGHTGELFF. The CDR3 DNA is TGTGCCAGCAGAACCCGACTAGCGGGACACACCGGGGAGCTGTTTTTT.

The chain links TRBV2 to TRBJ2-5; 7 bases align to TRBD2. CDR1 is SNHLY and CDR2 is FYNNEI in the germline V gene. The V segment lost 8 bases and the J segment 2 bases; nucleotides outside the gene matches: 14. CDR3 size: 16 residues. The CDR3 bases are TGTGCCAGCCTGGGGAGGGCAGCTAGGCGGCAAGAGACCCAGTACTTC. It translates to CASLGRAARRQETQYF.

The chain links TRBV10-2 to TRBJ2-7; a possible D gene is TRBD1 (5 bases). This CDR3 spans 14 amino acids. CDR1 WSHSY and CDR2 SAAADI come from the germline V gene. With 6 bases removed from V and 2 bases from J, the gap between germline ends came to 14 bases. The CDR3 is CASRLTEITYEQYF. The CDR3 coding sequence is TGCGCCAGCAGATTGACAGAGATTACCTACGAGCAGTACTTC.

The CDR3 sequence is CATSGLGLTDTQYF. The CDR3 region has the DNA TGTGCCACCAGCGGGTTAGGACTCACAGATACGCAGTATTTT. V is TRBV15 and J is TRBJ2-3; possible D gene TRBD2, 5 bases. The germline gives CDR1 LNHNV, CDR2 YYDKDF (reference sequence). The CDR3 has 14 residues. V shed 5 bases and J shed 2 bases, with 11 bases lying between them.

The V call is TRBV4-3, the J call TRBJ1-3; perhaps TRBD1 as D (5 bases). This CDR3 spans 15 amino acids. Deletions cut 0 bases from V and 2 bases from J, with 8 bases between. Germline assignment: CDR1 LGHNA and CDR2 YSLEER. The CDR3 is CASSQDWGAGNTIYF. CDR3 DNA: TGCGCCAGCAGCCAAGATTGGGGGGCTGGAAACACCATATATTTT.

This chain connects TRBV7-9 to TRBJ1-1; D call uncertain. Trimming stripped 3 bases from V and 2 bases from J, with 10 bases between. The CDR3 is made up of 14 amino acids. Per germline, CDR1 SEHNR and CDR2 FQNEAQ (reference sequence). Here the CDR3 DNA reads TGTGCCAGCAGCTTTACCGAAGCAAACACTGAAGCTTTCTTT. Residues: CASSFTEANTEAFF.

CDR3 residues: CASSWRTHSHEKLFF. Here the CDR3 DNA reads TGTGCCAGCAGCTGGAGGACCCACAGCCATGAAAAACTGTTTTTT. The chain combines TRBV13 with TRBJ1-4; D unresolved. The CDR3 is made up of 15 amino acids. Trimming shortened V by 4 bases and J by 6 bases, and 15 bases separated the two germline ends. CDR1 and CDR2 (germline): PRHDT, FYEKMQ (reference sequence).

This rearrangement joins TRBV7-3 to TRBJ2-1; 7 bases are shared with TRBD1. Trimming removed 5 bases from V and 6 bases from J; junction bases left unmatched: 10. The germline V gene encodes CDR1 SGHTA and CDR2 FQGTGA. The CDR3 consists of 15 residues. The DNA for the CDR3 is TGTGCCAGCAGCCCCAACTCCGGGACAGTCAATGAGCAGTTCTTC. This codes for CASSPNSGTVNEQFF.

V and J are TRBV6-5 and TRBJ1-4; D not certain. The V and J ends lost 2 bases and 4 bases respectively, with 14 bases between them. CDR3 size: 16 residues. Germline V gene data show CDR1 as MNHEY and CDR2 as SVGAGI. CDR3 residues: CASSYRARGFNEKLFF. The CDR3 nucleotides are TGTGCCAGCAGTTACAGGGCCAGAGGGTTTAATGAAAAACTGTTTTTT.

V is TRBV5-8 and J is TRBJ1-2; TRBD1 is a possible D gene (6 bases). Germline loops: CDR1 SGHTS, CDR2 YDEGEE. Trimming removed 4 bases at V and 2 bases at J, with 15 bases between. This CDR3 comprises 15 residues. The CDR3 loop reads CASSLILQGNYGYTF. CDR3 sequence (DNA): TGTGCCAGCAGCCTCATTCTTCAGGGGAACTATGGCTACACCTTC.

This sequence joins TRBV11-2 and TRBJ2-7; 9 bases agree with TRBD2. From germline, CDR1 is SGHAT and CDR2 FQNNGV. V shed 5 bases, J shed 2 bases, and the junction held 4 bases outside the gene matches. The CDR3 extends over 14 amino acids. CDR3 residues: CASSTTSGTYEQYF. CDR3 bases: TGTGCCAGCAGCACGACTAGCGGAACCTACGAGCAGTACTTC.

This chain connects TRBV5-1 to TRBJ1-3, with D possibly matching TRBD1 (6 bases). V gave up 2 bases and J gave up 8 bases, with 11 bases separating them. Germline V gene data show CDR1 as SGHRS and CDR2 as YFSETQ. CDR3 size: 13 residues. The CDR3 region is CASSFGGQDTIYF. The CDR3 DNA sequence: TGCGCCAGCAGCTTCGGGGGGCAGGACACCATATATTTT.

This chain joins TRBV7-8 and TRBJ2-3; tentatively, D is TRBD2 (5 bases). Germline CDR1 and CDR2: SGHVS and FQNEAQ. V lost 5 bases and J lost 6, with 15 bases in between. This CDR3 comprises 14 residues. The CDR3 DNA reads TGTGCCAGCAGCGAACCTCGGAGGATGGATACGCAGTATTTT. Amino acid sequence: CASSEPRRMDTQYF.

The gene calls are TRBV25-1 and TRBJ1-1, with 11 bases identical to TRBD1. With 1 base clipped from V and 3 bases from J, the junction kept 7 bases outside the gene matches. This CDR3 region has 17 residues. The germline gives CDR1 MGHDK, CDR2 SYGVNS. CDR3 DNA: TGTGCCAGCAGTGAATGGAGGACAGGGGGCCCCTACACTGAAGCTTTCTTT. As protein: CASSEWRTGGPYTEAFF.

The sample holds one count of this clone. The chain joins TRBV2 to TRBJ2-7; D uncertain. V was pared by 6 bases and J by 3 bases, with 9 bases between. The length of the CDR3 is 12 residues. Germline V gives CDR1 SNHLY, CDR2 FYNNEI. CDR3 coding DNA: TGTGCCAGCAGAACAGAGAACTACGAGCAGTACTTC. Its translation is CASRTENYEQYF.

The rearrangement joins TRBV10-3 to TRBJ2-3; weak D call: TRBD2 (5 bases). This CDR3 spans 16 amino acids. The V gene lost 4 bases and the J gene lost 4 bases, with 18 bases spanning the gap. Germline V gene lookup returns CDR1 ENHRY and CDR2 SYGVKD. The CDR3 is CAISANPLGFADTQYF. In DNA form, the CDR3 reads TGTGCCATCAGTGCAAACCCACTAGGCTTCGCAGATACGCAGTATTTT.

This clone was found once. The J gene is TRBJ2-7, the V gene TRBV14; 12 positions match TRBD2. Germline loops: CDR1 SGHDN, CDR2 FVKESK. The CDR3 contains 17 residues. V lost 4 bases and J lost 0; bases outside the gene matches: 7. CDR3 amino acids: CASSLLTSGSPSYEQYF. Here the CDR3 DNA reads TGTGCCAGCAGCCTCTTGACTAGCGGGAGCCCCTCCTACGAGCAGTACTTC.